This TCR beta chain was sequenced during a study of blood T cell repertoires in COVID-19. About the study: The analysed material was cDNA or gDNA that came from T cells, B-cell-depleted T cells, or PBMCs.

V shed 6 bases and J 5 bases; nucleotides not matched to a gene: 9. CDR1 SGHRS and CDR2 YFSETQ come from the germline V gene. There are 14 residues in the CDR3. Sequencing was performed with immunoSEQ multiplex PCR; in TCRdb, only in-frame clones are kept and a portion is missing. The table shows under 300,000 clones, with about 80% occurring only once. The clonotype originates from a man aged 25 to 45 who had recovered from COVID-19. V usage is TRBV5-1 and J usage is TRBJ2-5; 8 nucleotides agree with TRBD2. Sequencing was carried out using peripheral blood. In nucleotides, the CDR3 is TGCGCCAGCACTACTAGCGGTCCCTGGGAGACCCAGTACTTC. Amino acids: CASTTSGPWETQYF.